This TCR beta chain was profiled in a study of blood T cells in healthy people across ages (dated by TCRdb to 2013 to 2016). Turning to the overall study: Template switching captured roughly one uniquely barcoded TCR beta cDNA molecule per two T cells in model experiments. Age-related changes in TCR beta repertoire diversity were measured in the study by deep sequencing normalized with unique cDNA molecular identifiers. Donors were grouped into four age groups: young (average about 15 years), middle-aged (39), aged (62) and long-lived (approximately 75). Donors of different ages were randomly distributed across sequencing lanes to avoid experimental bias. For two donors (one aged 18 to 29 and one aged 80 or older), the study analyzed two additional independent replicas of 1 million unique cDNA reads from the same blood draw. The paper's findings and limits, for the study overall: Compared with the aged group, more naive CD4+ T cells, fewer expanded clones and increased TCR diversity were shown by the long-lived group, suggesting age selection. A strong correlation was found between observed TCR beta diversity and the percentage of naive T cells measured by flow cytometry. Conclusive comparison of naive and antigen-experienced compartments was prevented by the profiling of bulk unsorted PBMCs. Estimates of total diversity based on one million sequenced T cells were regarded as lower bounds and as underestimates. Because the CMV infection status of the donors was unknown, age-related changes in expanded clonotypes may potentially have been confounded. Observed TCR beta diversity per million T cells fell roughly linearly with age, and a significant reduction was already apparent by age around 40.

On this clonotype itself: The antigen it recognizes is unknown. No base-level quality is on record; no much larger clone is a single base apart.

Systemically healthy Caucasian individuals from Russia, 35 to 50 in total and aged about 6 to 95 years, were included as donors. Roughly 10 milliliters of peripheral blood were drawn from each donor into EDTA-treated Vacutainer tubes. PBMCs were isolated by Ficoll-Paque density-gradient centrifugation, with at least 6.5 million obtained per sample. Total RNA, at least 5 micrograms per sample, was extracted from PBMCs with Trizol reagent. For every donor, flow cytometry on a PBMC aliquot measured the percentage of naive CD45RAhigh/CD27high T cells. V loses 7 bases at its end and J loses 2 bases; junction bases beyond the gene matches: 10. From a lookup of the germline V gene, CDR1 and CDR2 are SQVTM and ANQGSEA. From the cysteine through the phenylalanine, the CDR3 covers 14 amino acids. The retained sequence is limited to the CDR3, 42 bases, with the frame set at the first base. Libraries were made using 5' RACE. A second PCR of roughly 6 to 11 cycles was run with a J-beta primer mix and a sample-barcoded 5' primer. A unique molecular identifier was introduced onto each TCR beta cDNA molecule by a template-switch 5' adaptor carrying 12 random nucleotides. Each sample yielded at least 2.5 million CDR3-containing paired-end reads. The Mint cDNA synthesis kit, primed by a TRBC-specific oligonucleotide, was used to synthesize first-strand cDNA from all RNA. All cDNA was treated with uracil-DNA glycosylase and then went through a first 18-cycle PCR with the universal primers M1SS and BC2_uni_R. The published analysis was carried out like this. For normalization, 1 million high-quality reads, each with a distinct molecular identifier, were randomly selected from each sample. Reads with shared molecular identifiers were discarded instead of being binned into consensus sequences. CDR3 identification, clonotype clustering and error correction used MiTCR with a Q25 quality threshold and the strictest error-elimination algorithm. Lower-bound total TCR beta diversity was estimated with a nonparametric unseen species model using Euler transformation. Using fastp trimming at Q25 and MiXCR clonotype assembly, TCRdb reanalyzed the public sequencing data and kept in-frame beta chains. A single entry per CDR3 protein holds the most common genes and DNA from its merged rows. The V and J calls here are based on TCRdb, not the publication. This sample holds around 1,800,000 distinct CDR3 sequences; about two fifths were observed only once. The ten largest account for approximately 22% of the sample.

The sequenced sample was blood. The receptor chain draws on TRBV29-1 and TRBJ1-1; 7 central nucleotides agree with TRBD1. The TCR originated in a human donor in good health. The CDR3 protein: CSALGDRDNTEAFF. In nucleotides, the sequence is TGCAGCGCTCTTGGTGACAGGGATAACACTGAAGCTTTCTTT.